A selection of T cell receptor beta chains follows, all from one sample in a study of shared clonotypes between healthy human individuals. The protocol was immunoSEQ multiplex PCR, while the TCRdb copy is restricted to in-frame clones and leaves out a portion. The top ten hold about 0.39% of the sample, which has some 2.3 million clones, more than 80% seen once. Sequences were obtained from naive CD4+ T cells from PBMCs. The receptors were gathered from a man younger than 35 in good health. Some clones in this sample may be carry-over from other donors' samples. The CDR3 runs from the conserved cysteine through the conserved F or W. Fields, in order: V gene, J gene, D gene, clone size, CDR3 protein, CDR3 DNA. A D gene is named only where the DNA matches it firmly. Clone size is not always given. Where it is, it says once, few, many or a class for expanded clones.

>TRBV9|TRBJ2-1|.|.
CASSPPRGESSYNEQFF
TGTGCCAGCAGCCCCCCTCGGGGAGAGAGCTCCTACAATGAGCAGTTCTTC
>TRBV28|TRBJ2-2|.|few
CASSLIGELFF
TGTGCCAGCAGTTTGATCGGGGAGCTGTTTTTT
>TRBV6-5|TRBJ1-1|.|.
CASSYSGRLNTEAFF
TGTGCCAGCAGTTACAGCGGACGCCTGAACACTGAAGCTTTCTTT
>TRBV27|TRBJ1-5|TRBD1|.
CASSPRPGQPRYSNQPQHF
TGTGCCAGCAGTCCCCGACCGGGACAGCCTCGTTATAGCAATCAGCCCCAGCATTTT
>TRBV28|TRBJ1-2|TRBD1|once
CASKSFRTGGWYGYTF
TGTGCCAGCAAATCCTTCCGTACAGGGGGCTGGTATGGCTACACCTTC
>TRBV7-9|TRBJ1-2|.|.
CASSLDGSGSAGYTF
TGTGCCAGCAGCTTAGATGGGTCAGGGTCGGCTGGCTACACCTTC
>TRBV5-4|TRBJ1-2|.|.
CASSTNGGPDYGYTF
TGTGCCAGCAGCACGAACGGCGGACCGGACTATGGCTACACCTTC
>TRBV7-3|TRBJ2-3|.|.
CASSLLAQDTDTQYF
TGTGCCAGCAGCTTACTGGCACAGGACACAGATACGCAGTATTTT
>TRBV10-3|TRBJ1-5|.|.
CAIGGGMTDQPQHF
TGTGCCATCGGCGGGGGCATGACTGATCAGCCCCAGCATTTT
>TRBV4-3|TRBJ2-3|.|.
CASSQAPLGGAGDTQYF
TGCGCCAGCAGCCAGGCCCCCCTAGGCGGGGCAGGAGATACGCAGTATTTT
>TRBV18|TRBJ1-2|.|.
CASSPAQGNENYGYTF
TGTGCCAGCTCACCCGCCCAGGGGAACGAGAACTATGGCTACACCTTC
>TRBV7-9|TRBJ2-2|.|.
CASSLVGLGELFF
TGTGCCAGCAGCTTAGTCGGGCTAGGGGAGCTGTTTTTT
>TRBV7-3|TRBJ2-3|.|once
CASSLRGPSTDTQYF
TGTGCCAGCAGCTTACGCGGGCCCAGCACAGATACGCAGTATTTT
>TRBV10-3|TRBJ1-1|.|.
CAISESTAAAFF
TGTGCCATCAGTGAGTCGACAGCTGCAGCTTTCTTT
>TRBV7-2|TRBJ1-5|TRBD1|.
CASSIGQGWDQPQHF
TGTGCCAGCAGCATCGGACAGGGATGGGATCAGCCCCAGCATTTT
>TRBV11-2|TRBJ2-7|.|.
CASSLLGAGPYEQYF
TGTGCCAGCAGCTTGCTCGGGGCGGGACCCTACGAGCAGTACTTC
>TRBV28|TRBJ1-5|.|.
CASSFGVQYNQPQHF
TGTGCCAGCAGTTTTGGTGTACAGTACAATCAGCCCCAGCATTTT